This TCR beta chain is from a study of blood T cell repertoires in COVID-19. Study-wide background: Sources were T cells, B-cell-depleted T cells, or PBMCs; the material itself was cDNA or gDNA.

CDR1 is SGHRS and CDR2 is YFSETQ in the germline V gene. The CDR3 length is 18 residues. Trimming cost V 0 bases and J 5 bases; bases outside gene matches: 15. Per the study methods: Estimated nucleated cell counts came from reference gene primer amplification. Sequencing used immunoSEQ multiplex PCR; TCRdb keeps in-frame clones, though not all of them. D and trimming were read from the DNA, whereas the V and J calls and clone size are those reported in that table. The repertoire holds 150,000 to 170,000 clones, with about 86% as singletons. The chain links TRBV5-1 to TRBJ2-3; TRBD1 matches at 7 bases. The specimen sequenced was peripheral blood. This clonotype was obtained from a woman in her sixties with acute or convalescent COVID-19. The CDR3 loop is CASSLGIGVTGAGDTQYF. The CDR3 DNA follows: TGCGCCAGCAGCTTGGGGATTGGCGTCACAGGGGCGGGAGATACGCAGTATTTT.